Listed below are T cell receptor beta chains from one sample, sequenced in a study of blood T cell repertoires in COVID-19. Generated by immunoSEQ multiplex PCR, the TCRdb table keeps only in-frame clones and is missing some. The sample includes over 25,000 clones, over 75% of them seen just once. Sample: peripheral blood. These receptors came from a man aged 60 to 69 with active COVID-19. Both conserved end residues are part of each CDR3. The D gene is left open where the match is weak. Clone size is stated in some rows and not others, as once, few, many or a class when expanded.

clone_size d_call j_call v_call cdr3_aa cdr3_nt
once TRBD2 TRBJ2-3 TRBV18 CASSTRIAGGDTQYF TGTGCCAGCTCAACGCGGATAGCGGGGGGAGATACGCAGTATTTT
NA TRBD1 TRBJ2-5 TRBV6-1 CASSEADREETQYF TGTGCCAGCAGTGAAGCAGACAGGGAAGAGACCCAGTACTTC
NA NA TRBJ1-3 TRBV10-3 CAIRGSTGATVGTIYF TGTGCCATCAGGGGTTCGACAGGCGCGACGGTCGGGACCATATATTTT
NA TRBD2 TRBJ2-1 TRBV18 CASSPPGLVGVQFF TGTGCCAGCTCACCCCCCGGACTAGTAGGCGTGCAGTTCTTC
NA NA TRBJ2-7 TRBV5-1 CASSRERSYEQYF TGCGCCAGCAGCCGGGAAAGGTCCTACGAGCAGTACTTC
once TRBD2 TRBJ2-1 TRBV4-1 CASSQEEVYASGDNEQFF TGCGCCAGCAGCCAAGAAGAGGTATATGCTAGCGGGGACAATGAGCAGTTCTTC
NA NA TRBJ1-1 TRBV28 CASSLGGLRTEAFF TGTGCCAGCAGTTTAGGGGGGTTACGAACTGAAGCTTTCTTT
NA TRBD2 TRBJ2-1 TRBV4-2 CASSQLGTSGSAEQFF TGTGCCAGCAGCCAATTGGGGACTAGCGGGAGTGCTGAGCAGTTCTTC
few NA TRBJ1-1 TRBV3-1/TRBV3-2 CASRGGAEAFF TGTGCCAGCAGGGGGGGTGCCGAAGCTTTCTTT
NA TRBD2 TRBJ2-5 TRBV9 CASSPGLAGGLYVETQYF TGTGCCAGCAGCCCCGGTCTAGCGGGAGGTCTTTATGTGGAGACCCAGTACTTC
NA NA TRBJ2-2 TRBV7-9 CASTSPRTANTGELFF TGTGCCAGCACCTCGCCCCGGACAGCGAACACCGGGGAGCTGTTTTTT
NA NA TRBJ2-3 TRBV7-3 CASSLMLGADTQYF TGTGCCAGCAGCTTAATGCTAGGGGCAGATACGCAGTATTTT
NA TRBD1 TRBJ2-1 TRBV27 CASSATGTGGDNEQFF TGTGCCAGCAGTGCAACCGGGACAGGGGGGGACAATGAGCAGTTCTTC
NA TRBD2 TRBJ2-3 TRBV7-6 CASSHGLAGGADTQYF TGTGCCAGCAGCCACGGACTAGCGGGCGGAGCAGATACGCAGTATTTT
NA NA TRBJ1-4 TRBV7-9 CASSQYEKLFF TGTGCCAGCAGCCAATATGAAAAACTGTTTTTT
NA TRBD1 TRBJ2-5 TRBV13 CASSRRTGGKETQYF TGTGCCAGCAGCAGGAGGACAGGGGGTAAAGAGACCCAGTACTTC
NA NA TRBJ2-1 TRBV19 CASTPRPGTRDYNEQFF TGTGCCAGTACCCCTCGCCCGGGGACTCGAGACTACAATGAGCAGTTCTTC
NA NA TRBJ2-2 TRBV3-1/TRBV3-2 CASSQVAMNTGELFF TGTGCCAGCAGCCAAGTAGCTATGAACACCGGGGAGCTGTTTTTT
NA NA TRBJ2-1 TRBV2 CAGGESYNEQFF TGTGCCGGCGGAGAATCCTACAATGAGCAGTTCTTC
NA TRBD2 TRBJ2-7 TRBV9 CASSVEEDGRGTYEQYF TGTGCCAGCAGCGTAGAAGAGGACGGGAGGGGGACCTACGAGCAGTACTTC
few NA TRBJ1-5 TRBV9 CASSPWAGIYQPQHF TGTGCCAGCAGCCCCTGGGCGGGGATTTATCAGCCCCAGCATTTT
NA TRBD1 TRBJ2-7 TRBV5-1 CASTDRVGEQYF TGCGCCAGCACTGACAGGGTGGGCGAGCAGTACTTC
NA NA TRBJ1-5 TRBV12-2 CASRLAKSGNQPQHF TGTGCAAGTCGCTTAGCCAAATCGGGCAATCAGCCCCAGCATTTT
NA TRBD1 TRBJ1-2 TRBV27 CASWTGKRSGYTF TGTGCCAGCTGGACAGGGAAGAGATCTGGCTACACCTTC
NA TRBD1 TRBJ2-1 TRBV5-5 CASSFRDRADEQFF TGTGCCAGCAGCTTCCGGGACAGGGCGGATGAGCAGTTCTTC
NA NA TRBJ2-7 TRBV2 CASGGAREQYF TGTGCCAGCGGGGGGGCCCGCGAGCAGTACTTC
NA NA TRBJ1-1 TRBV30 CAWAPGQNTEAFF TGTGCCTGGGCCCCGGGACAGAACACTGAAGCTTTCTTT
once NA TRBJ1-5 TRBV28 CASSPSRTLSNQPQHF TGTGCCAGCAGTCCCTCTAGGACTCTTAGCAATCAGCCCCAGCATTTT
NA NA TRBJ1-4 TRBV5-1 CASSRGTGDEKLFF TGCGCCAGCAGCCGGGGGACCGGAGATGAAAAACTGTTTTTT
NA NA TRBJ1-3 TRBV2 CASSEGPPSAYTIYF TGTGCCAGCAGTGAGGGCCCCCCATCGGCCTACACCATATATTTT
NA NA TRBJ1-4 TRBV6-4 CASSDNGDSQKLFF TGTGCCAGCAGTGACAACGGTGACAGCCAAAAACTGTTTTTT
NA NA TRBJ2-5 TRBV6-6 CASSFPPSRDQETQYF TGTGCCAGCAGTTTCCCACCGTCCCGGGACCAAGAGACCCAGTACTTC
NA TRBD2 TRBJ2-6 TRBV24-1 CATSDLRAGEAGANVLTF TGTGCCACCAGTGATTTGCGGGCGGGAGAGGCTGGGGCCAACGTCCTGACTTTC
NA NA TRBJ2-1 TRBV29-1 CSVDRELGMHEQFF TGCAGCGTTGATCGGGAGTTAGGTATGCATGAGCAGTTCTTC
NA TRBD1 TRBJ2-7 TRBV5-1 CASSLGDRGLNEQYF TGCGCCAGCAGCTTGGGAGACAGGGGGTTGAACGAGCAGTACTTC
NA NA TRBJ2-3 TRBV13 CASSLYSSTTDTQYF TGTGCCAGCAGCCTTTACAGTTCGACCACAGATACGCAGTATTTT
NA TRBD2 TRBJ2-1 TRBV5-1 CASSLAFPRLAGARNRYNEQFF TGCGCCAGCAGCTTGGCATTTCCCCGACTAGCGGGAGCGAGGAATAGGTACAATGAGCAGTTCTTC
NA TRBD2 TRBJ2-1 TRBV20-1 CSASDSGGLHNEQFF TGCAGTGCTAGTGATTCGGGGGGTTTGCACAATGAGCAGTTCTTC
once NA TRBJ2-3 TRBV29-1 CSAAALVVGHTQYF TGCAGCGCTGCAGCCCTAGTCGTGGGGCATACGCAGTATTTT
NA NA TRBJ2-3 TRBV18 CASSANPADTQYF TGTGCCAGCTCCGCCAACCCAGCAGATACGCAGTATTTT
NA TRBD1 TRBJ2-5 TRBV5-1 CASSRARGSMTQYF TGCGCCAGCAGCCGTGCCAGGGGGTCCATGACCCAGTACTTC
few TRBD2 TRBJ2-1 TRBV9 CASSIGGGRDNEQFF TGTGCCAGCAGCATAGGGGGCGGGAGGGACAATGAGCAGTTCTTC
NA TRBD2 TRBJ2-5 TRBV5-1 CASSLRSGSMGTQYF TGCGCCAGCAGCTTGAGGAGCGGGAGTATGGGGACCCAGTACTTC
NA TRBD2 TRBJ2-3 TRBV28 CASSLWAGLAGGPGDTQYF TGTGCCAGCAGTTTATGGGCGGGACTAGCGGGAGGGCCGGGAGATACGCAGTATTTT
once NA TRBJ1-4 TRBV28 CASSFASGGAREKLFF TGTGCCAGCAGCTTTGCTTCCGGGGGGGCTCGGGAAAAACTGTTTTTT
NA NA TRBJ2-1 TRBV20-1 CSASLGDEQFF TGCAGTGCCTCGCTAGGCGATGAGCAGTTCTTC
NA TRBD1 TRBJ1-5 TRBV5-4 CASSSGTGINQPQHF TGTGCCAGCAGCTCCGGGACAGGGATCAATCAGCCCCAGCATTTT
NA NA TRBJ1-4 TRBV28 CASSLRSGVYSGKLFF TGTGCCAGCAGTTTACGCAGCGGGGTATATTCTGGAAAACTGTTTTTT
NA NA TRBJ2-7 TRBV6-5 CASSLQTGQDEQYF TGTGCCAGCAGTCTCCAGACAGGTCAAGACGAGCAGTACTTC
NA TRBD1 TRBJ2-7 TRBV28 CASRTLHRGYEQYF TGTGCCAGTCGAACTCTCCACAGGGGCTACGAGCAGTACTTC
NA TRBD1 TRBJ2-7 TRBV3-1/TRBV3-2 CASSQERQGSYEQYF TGTGCCAGCAGCCAAGAGCGACAGGGAAGTTACGAGCAGTACTTC
once TRBD2 TRBJ2-2 TRBV4-2 CASSHLGLAGAPGDTGELFF TGTGCCAGCAGCCATCTCGGACTAGCGGGAGCCCCGGGTGACACCGGGGAGCTGTTTTTT
NA NA TRBJ1-6 TRBV6-1 CASSEPAQGINSPLHF TGTGCCAGCAGTGAACCTGCTCAGGGGATTAATTCACCCCTCCACTTT
NA NA TRBJ1-1 TRBV28 CASSTYRNTEAFF TGTGCCAGCAGTACGTACAGGAACACTGAAGCTTTCTTT